The rows below give T cell receptor beta chains drawn from one sample of a study of blood T cell repertoires in COVID-19. Sequencing was performed with immunoSEQ multiplex PCR; in TCRdb, only in-frame clones are kept and a portion is missing. Seen here are around 450,000 clones, roughly nine tenths observed once, and the top ten hold approximately 2%. The sample was PBMCs or T cells enriched from blood (not recorded which). Receptors were obtained from a woman younger than 30 with acute COVID-19. Each CDR3 is given with its conserved first and last residue. Fields, in order: CDR3 length, V gene, J gene, CDR3 protein.

len: 14; v_gene: TRBV5-6; j_gene: TRBJ1-3; CDR3aa: CASSPTGSGNTIYF
len: 15; v_gene: TRBV7-6; j_gene: TRBJ2-7; CDR3aa: CASSPMEAGPYEQYF
len: 14; v_gene: TRBV6-6; j_gene: TRBJ2-7; CDR3aa: CASSTGQGAYEQYF
len: 13; v_gene: TRBV29-1; j_gene: TRBJ2-2; CDR3aa: CSVKRQTPGELFF
len: 15; v_gene: TRBV5-1; j_gene: TRBJ2-1; CDR3aa: CASSPSGGSYNEQFF
len: 14; v_gene: TRBV6-5; j_gene: TRBJ2-3; CDR3aa: CASSPDFTTDTQYF
len: 13; v_gene: TRBV4-3; j_gene: TRBJ1-6; CDR3aa: CASSQEEYSPLHF
len: 14; v_gene: TRBV19; j_gene: TRBJ1-1; CDR3aa: CASSPAGSGTEAFF
len: 16; v_gene: TRBV11-1; j_gene: TRBJ1-2; CDR3aa: CASSPPSIYSPSGYTF
len: 12; v_gene: TRBV7-9; j_gene: TRBJ1-5; CDR3aa: CASSLQDQPQHF
len: 16; v_gene: TRBV5-5; j_gene: TRBJ1-5; CDR3aa: CASSLTGQPGYQPQHF
len: 16; v_gene: TRBV23-1; j_gene: TRBJ1-6; CDR3aa: CASSLRGSSYNSPLHF
len: 11; v_gene: TRBV20-1; j_gene: TRBJ1-1; CDR3aa: CSARDGRGAFF
len: 15; v_gene: TRBV5-1; j_gene: TRBJ2-7; CDR3aa: CASSPGQGVFYEQYF
len: 14; v_gene: TRBV28; j_gene: TRBJ2-7; CDR3aa: CASRGLAGYMEQYF
len: 13; v_gene: TRBV4-3; j_gene: TRBJ1-6; CDR3aa: CASSQERNSPLHF
len: 14; v_gene: TRBV7-2; j_gene: TRBJ1-4; CDR3aa: CASSMMGAEEKLFF
len: 16; v_gene: TRBV9; j_gene: TRBJ1-2; CDR3aa: CASSVDPGTVGYGYTF
len: 11; v_gene: TRBV19; j_gene: TRBJ1-1; CDR3aa: CASTQYTEAFF
len: 12; v_gene: TRBV5-8; j_gene: TRBJ1-6; CDR3aa: CASKVGDSPLHF
len: 14; v_gene: TRBV10-1; j_gene: TRBJ2-1; CDR3aa: CASSPGTGGREQFF
len: 14; v_gene: TRBV20-1; j_gene: TRBJ2-5; CDR3aa: CSASAAGAKETQYF
len: 13; v_gene: TRBV20-1; j_gene: TRBJ2-7; CDR3aa: CSASRDRSYEQYF
len: 15; v_gene: TRBV27; j_gene: TRBJ2-3; CDR3aa: CATTSGTGFSNTQYF
len: 15; v_gene: TRBV29-1; j_gene: TRBJ2-1; CDR3aa: CSVVTTGIAYNEQFF
len: 14; v_gene: TRBV28; j_gene: TRBJ2-2; CDR3aa: CASRHSGSGGELFF
len: 13; v_gene: TRBV12-3/TRBV12-4; j_gene: TRBJ2-7; CDR3aa: CASSLGSIYEQYF
len: 17; v_gene: TRBV5-1; j_gene: TRBJ2-5; CDR3aa: CASSLGQLAGGQETQYF
len: 14; v_gene: TRBV3-1/TRBV3-2; j_gene: TRBJ1-6; CDR3aa: CASSLTGSDSPLHF
len: 15; v_gene: TRBV5-1; j_gene: TRBJ1-1; CDR3aa: CASSADPTANTEAFF
len: 17; v_gene: TRBV5-1; j_gene: TRBJ1-1; CDR3aa: CASSPTVLGGLTTEAFF
len: 12; v_gene: TRBV10-3; j_gene: TRBJ2-5; CDR3aa: CAAGQRKETQYF
len: 15; v_gene: TRBV4-3; j_gene: TRBJ2-5; CDR3aa: CASSLRQGARETQYF
len: 14; v_gene: TRBV25-1; j_gene: TRBJ2-2; CDR3aa: CASRELGSTGELFF
len: 16; v_gene: TRBV7-2; j_gene: TRBJ1-3; CDR3aa: CASSLAPGFSGNTIYF
len: 15; v_gene: TRBV5-1; j_gene: TRBJ1-1; CDR3aa: CASSAGTGGYTEAFF
len: 14; v_gene: TRBV15; j_gene: TRBJ2-5; CDR3aa: CATSRERARGTQYF
len: 13; v_gene: TRBV7-2; j_gene: TRBJ1-4; CDR3aa: CASSGQGREKLFF
len: 12; v_gene: TRBV10-3; j_gene: TRBJ1-2; CDR3aa: CAISESSDGYTF
len: 15; v_gene: TRBV5-5; j_gene: TRBJ2-2; CDR3aa: CASSLVITGTGELFF
len: 17; v_gene: TRBV10-3; j_gene: TRBJ2-6; CDR3aa: CAVSARVITSGANVLTF
len: 15; v_gene: TRBV27; j_gene: TRBJ2-1; CDR3aa: CASSLGTGDYNEQFF
len: 14; v_gene: TRBV7-9; j_gene: TRBJ1-3; CDR3aa: CASSSDRAGNTIYF
len: 17; v_gene: TRBV14; j_gene: TRBJ2-7; CDR3aa: CASSQGRGRDPSYEQYF
len: 13; v_gene: TRBV12-3/TRBV12-4; j_gene: TRBJ1-5; CDR3aa: CASSLQGDQPQHF
len: 15; v_gene: TRBV19; j_gene: TRBJ2-2; CDR3aa: CASTGLALFTGELFF
len: 14; v_gene: TRBV28; j_gene: TRBJ1-3; CDR3aa: CASSIGQGTNTIYF
len: 14; v_gene: TRBV5-5; j_gene: TRBJ1-2; CDR3aa: CASSLAEAGYGYTF
len: 13; v_gene: TRBV29-1; j_gene: TRBJ2-1; CDR3aa: CSVRLAGPNEQFF
len: 16; v_gene: TRBV18; j_gene: TRBJ2-1; CDR3aa: CASSPWTGDTYNEQFF
len: 16; v_gene: TRBV5-1; j_gene: TRBJ2-1; CDR3aa: CASSLAASGRTDEQFF
len: 17; v_gene: TRBV5-5; j_gene: TRBJ2-2; CDR3aa: CASSSFRGTGNTGELFF
len: 15; v_gene: TRBV6-5; j_gene: TRBJ1-4; CDR3aa: CASRTQGTYSEKLFF
len: 13; v_gene: TRBV28; j_gene: TRBJ2-7; CDR3aa: CASSWDTPYEQYF
len: 15; v_gene: TRBV24-1; j_gene: TRBJ1-4; CDR3aa: CATSPRQGWGEKLFF
len: 15; v_gene: TRBV5-6; j_gene: TRBJ2-7; CDR3aa: CASSLVGQNPYEQYF
len: 14; v_gene: TRBV10-3; j_gene: TRBJ2-7; CDR3aa: CAISDRDRIYEQYF
len: 17; v_gene: TRBV11-2; j_gene: TRBJ2-7; CDR3aa: CASRQPGLAGESYEQYF
len: 14; v_gene: TRBV4-1; j_gene: TRBJ1-2; CDR3aa: CASSHAGGGGGYTF